One sample yielded the 18 T cell receptor beta chains listed below, sequenced in a study of blood T cell repertoires in COVID-19. TCRdb keeps only in-frame clones here, not all; method: immunoSEQ multiplex PCR. This table has a few hundred thousand clones, 75% to 90% appearing once. Input material: peripheral blood. These receptors were collected from a woman in her thirties or forties who had recovered from COVID-19.

This sequence joins TRBV5-1 and TRBJ2-2; TRBD2 might be the D (6 bases). The germline gives CDR1 SGHRS, CDR2 YFSETQ. Trimming removed 0 bases at V and 1 base at J, with 10 bases between. This CDR3 contains 16 residues. This CDR3 reads CASSLDGGMNTGELFF. As DNA, the CDR3 is TGCGCCAGCAGCTTGGACGGCGGGATGAACACCGGGGAGCTGTTTTTT. Based on the CDR3 plus reference TRBV5-1 and TRBJ2-2, the full variable domain is KAGVTQTPRYLIKTRGQQVTLSCSPISGHRSVSWYQQTPGQGLQFLFEYFSETQRNKGNFPGRFSGRQFSNSRSEMNVSTLELGDSALYLCASSLDGGMNTGELFFGEGSRLTVL.

The chain uses TRBV15 and TRBJ1-5; TRBD1 agrees at 9 bases. This CDR3 spans 14 amino acids. V gave up 5 bases and J gave up 4 bases; unmatched junction bases: 3. Germline assignment: CDR1 LNHNV and CDR2 YYDKDF (reference sequence). The CDR3 DNA follows: TGTGCCACCAGCGAGGACAGGGGTAATCAGCCCCAGCATTTT. It yields the protein CATSEDRGNQPQHF.

Only a few counts were recorded for this clone. The chain combines TRBV2 with TRBJ2-7; D unresolved. The length of the CDR3 is 12 residues. Germline CDR1 is SNHLY and CDR2 is FYNNEI. Trimming cost V 4 bases and J 5 bases, with 9 bases left between them. The CDR3 protein is CASSVMPDEQYF. CDR3 in DNA: TGTGCCAGCAGTGTTATGCCGGACGAGCAGTACTTC.

The rearrangement uses TRBV13 and TRBJ2-6; D is ambiguous. The CDR3 is 15 amino acids. Germline CDR1 and CDR2: PRHDT and FYEKMQ (reference sequence). The V and J ends lost 6 bases and 0 bases respectively, with 9 bases between them. CDR3: CASSPSGSGANVLTF. The CDR3 DNA reads as TGTGCCAGCAGTCCTTCGGGCTCTGGGGCCAACGTCCTGACTTTC.

A word on this clone: One junction end disagrees with the germline gene, perhaps due to a read error. V usage is TRBV7-9 and J usage is TRBJ2-7; TRBD2 is a possible D gene (5 bases). Germline values: CDR1 SEHNR, CDR2 FQNEAQ (reference sequence). The CDR3 consists of 12 residues. This chain's CDR3 is CASSATDGPGDF. The CDR3 DNA sequence: TGTGCCAGCAGCGCCACCGACGGGCCCGGGGACTTC.

This clone has a handful of counts. V and J are TRBV7-9 and TRBJ2-7; possibly TRBD1 for D (7 bases). The germline V gene has CDR1 SEHNR and CDR2 FQNEAQ (reference sequence). This CDR3 has 17 amino acids. Trimming stripped 5 bases from V and 0 bases from J, with 20 bases between. Here the CDR3 reads CASSRAIRRDSSYEQYF. The CDR3 region has the DNA TGTGCCAGCAGCCGAGCCATAAGGCGGGACAGCTCCTACGAGCAGTACTTC.

The chain couples TRBV4-2 to TRBJ2-1; D unclear. The CDR3 covers 13 residues. Between the trimmed V and J ends, which lost 4 bases and 8 bases, there was a span of 12 bases. Germline lookup yields CDR1 LGHNA and CDR2 YNFKEQ. The CDR3 coding sequence is TGTGCCAGCAGCCGAGAACAGTTGGATGAGCAGTTCTTC. Translating it yields CASSREQLDEQFF.

In DNA, the CDR3 is TGTGCCACCAGTGAGGGGGGGACTGAAGCTTTCTTT. This gives the protein CATSEGGTEAFF. The chain has TRBV24-1 and TRBJ1-1; D might be TRBD1 (5 bases). V dropped 4 bases and J dropped 5 bases, with 7 bases sitting between them. From germline, CDR1 is KGHDR and CDR2 SFDVKD. The CDR3 loop spans 12 amino acids.

This sequence joins TRBV9 and TRBJ2-2, with 9 positions matching TRBD2. CDR1 is SGDLS, CDR2 YYNGEE, per germline. The V segment lost 5 bases and the J segment 7 bases; nucleotides outside the gene matches: 15. This CDR3 contains 17 residues. CDR3 DNA: TGTGCCAGCAGTCCACGGAGGGCTAGCGGGACCCACGGGGAGCTGTTTTTT. Protein product: CASSPRRASGTHGELFF.

The chain employs TRBV12-3 or TRBV12-4 and TRBJ2-1; no definite D call. This CDR3 has 8 residues. Between the trimmed V and J ends, which lost 7 bases and 11 bases, there was a span of 3 bases. Here the CDR3 reads CASIKQFF. CDR3 coding DNA: TGTGCCAGCATCAAGCAGTTCTTC.

This clone was observed a single time. The chain joins TRBV30 to TRBJ1-2, with TRBD1 matching 9 bases. Germline V gene data show CDR1 as GTSNPN and CDR2 as SVGIG (reference sequence). CDR3 size: 14 residues. The J segment lost 4 bases and the V segment lost 3 bases, leaving 6 bases of the junction unmatched. In DNA, the CDR3 is TGTGCCTGGAGGGAGACAGGGGGATCCTATGGCTACACCTTC. It specifies CAWRETGGSYGYTF.

The chain links TRBV4-2 to TRBJ2-2; TRBD2 matches 8 bases. The CDR3 is 17 amino acids. V was clipped by 0 bases and J by 5 bases; unmatched bases: 8. The germline gives CDR1 LGHNA, CDR2 YNFKEQ. The CDR3: CASSQDPAGGLTGELFF. CDR3 sequence (DNA): TGTGCCAGCAGCCAAGATCCGGCGGGAGGACTTACCGGGGAGCTGTTTTTT.

The chain links TRBV5-1 to TRBJ1-1; maybe TRBD1 (5 bases). The ends were cut back, 4 bases at V and 6 bases at J, with 16 bases in the middle. The CDR3 is 14 residues long. Germline CDR1 reads SGHRS; CDR2 reads YFSETQ. The CDR3 coding sequence is TGCGCCAGCAGCGCGGGAGACCGGGACGCTGAAGCTTTCTTT. Amino acid sequence: CASSAGDRDAEAFF.

The rearrangement joins TRBV7-2 to TRBJ2-4; 11 bases are a match to TRBD2. Germline V gives CDR1 SGHTA, CDR2 FQGNSA. The CDR3 has 18 residues. V was clipped by 2 bases and J by 3 bases; unmatched bases: 9. CDR3 bases: TGTGCCAGCAGCTTACGTAGCGGGAGGGCCCCCGGCAAAAACATTCAGTACTTC. Translation gives CASSLRSGRAPGKNIQYF.

The V and J genes are TRBV7-8 and TRBJ2-2; no reliable D call. Per the germline V gene, CDR1 is SGHVS and CDR2 is FQNEAQ. V lost 3 bases and J 0 bases, leaving 11 bases between the germline ends. This CDR3 contains 16 residues. The CDR3 DNA reads as TGTGCCAGCAGCTTTTCCCAGGCGCCGAACACCGGGGAGCTGTTTTTT. Protein sequence: CASSFSQAPNTGELFF.

V gene TRBV11-2 combines with J gene TRBJ1-1; D remains unclear. Germline CDR1 is SGHAT and CDR2 is FQNNGV. The CDR3 runs 12 residues. Trimming pared 6 bases from V and 11 bases from J, leaving 16 bases between. The CDR3 reads CASSPNQVRAFF. The CDR3 region has the DNA TGTGCCAGCAGTCCTAATCAGGTTCGGGCTTTCTTT.

This rearrangement joins TRBV7-2 to TRBJ2-1, with D perhaps matching TRBD2 (6 bases). Trimming stripped 5 bases from V and 4 bases from J, with 18 bases between. The CDR3 loop spans 16 amino acids. Germline V gene sequence: CDR1 SGHTA, CDR2 FQGNSA. CDR3 amino acids: CASSPGGAGPYNEQFF. The CDR3 DNA is TGTGCCAGCAGCCCCGGAGGGGCCGGTCCTTACAATGAGCAGTTCTTC.

The V gene is TRBV5-4, the J gene TRBJ1-6, with TRBD1 matching over 10 bases. The CDR3 is 15 residues long. CDR1 and CDR2 from the germline V gene are SGHNT and YYREEE (reference sequence). Trimming took 5 bases from V and 5 from J; bases not matched to a gene: 4. The CDR3 sequence is CASRRGTGDNSPLHF. The CDR3 nucleotides are TGTGCCAGCAGGAGAGGGACAGGGGATAATTCACCCCTCCACTTT.